A single count supports the clone carrying this T cell receptor (beta chain). The data were obtained in a study of blood T cell repertoires in COVID-19. Some clones are missing from TCRdb's copy, which holds only in-frame ones; the method was immunoSEQ multiplex PCR. The sample yields fewer than 200,000 clones, 81% seen once. The receptor was derived from a woman in her thirties or forties with COVID-19, enrolled during active disease. Input material: peripheral blood.

The CDR3 loop reads CASSHRGLGGYTF. For the CDR3, the DNA is TGTGCCAGCAGCCACAGGGGTTTGGGAGGCTACACCTTC. The chain uses TRBV13 and TRBJ1-2; 7 nucleotides match TRBD1. The length of the CDR3 is 13 residues. Germline V gives CDR1 PRHDT, CDR2 FYEKMQ (reference sequence). The V segment lost 5 bases and the J segment 8 bases; nucleotides outside the gene matches: 8.